The subject of this entry is one TCR beta chain. Its target is unknown. Mismatch with germline at one junction end may stem from a read error. This sample also contains other DNA sequences that code for the same CDR3. These data come from a study of cytomegalovirus exposure and HLA in healthy donors. The study's findings and limits: There were 150 to 200 TCR beta chains listed as cytomegalovirus-associated. Immune exposure was documented only through CMV serostatus.

CDR3 length equals 15 residues. Germline lookup yields CDR1 MDHEN and CDR2 SYDVKM. Healthy bone marrow donors supplied every sample. A multiplex PCR was run with 60 Vbeta primers and 13 Jbeta primers. Repertoires were generated with immunoSEQ multiplex PCR, while TCRdb's copy carries only in-frame clones and drops some. Among about 160,000 clones listed, roughly four fifths were seen once. Sequences were obtained from PBMCs. This receptor was taken from a middle-aged man in good health and CMV-seronegative. V usage is TRBV28 and J usage is TRBJ2-2; TRBD2 is a possible D gene (5 bases). CDR3 sequence (DNA): TGCGCCAGCACCACCGGGGAATCCGACACCGGGGAGCTGTTTTTT. Its translation: CASTTGESDTGELFF.